This T cell receptor beta chain was identified during a study of T-cell memory formation after mild COVID-19. Concerning this clonotype: Its target is unknown.

General study findings and limits: Those CD4+ clones that contracted were mainly in CM and EM (CD8+ ones in EMRA). Whereas later expanders leaned CD4+, clones contracting day 15 to 85 showed a balanced CD4/CD8 makeup.

TCRdb processed the 5' RACE reads anew with MiXCR; each CDR3 protein has one entry. The sample has around 340,000 distinct CDR3 sequences; roughly 13% are singletons. Germline CDR1 and CDR2: SGHRS and YFSETQ. V was cut by 6 bases and J by 2 bases, with 17 bases left in between. The CDR3 covers 15 residues. This chain uses TRBV5-1 with TRBJ1-1; perhaps TRBD1 as D (5 bases). Specimen: PBMCs or a T cell subset sorted from them (not recorded which). The source of this sequence is a man aged 18 to 30 who had mild COVID-19 (a few samples of this study predate the infection). Cell type and time point are not known. The DNA for the CDR3 is TGCGCCAGCACCCTAAGGAGGGGCCAAAACACTGAAGCTTTCTTT. Its protein product is CASTLRRGQNTEAFF.